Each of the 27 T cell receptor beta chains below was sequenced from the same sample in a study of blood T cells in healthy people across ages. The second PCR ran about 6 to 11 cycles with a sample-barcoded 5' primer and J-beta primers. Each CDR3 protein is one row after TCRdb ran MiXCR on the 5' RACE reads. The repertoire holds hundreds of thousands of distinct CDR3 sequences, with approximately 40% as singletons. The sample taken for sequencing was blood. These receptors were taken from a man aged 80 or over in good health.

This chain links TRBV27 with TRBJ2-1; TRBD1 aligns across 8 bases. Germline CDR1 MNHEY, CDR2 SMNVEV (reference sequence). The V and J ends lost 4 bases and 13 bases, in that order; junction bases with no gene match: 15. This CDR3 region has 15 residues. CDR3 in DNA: TGTGCCAGCAGTTCAGACAGGGGACGGGGAGAGACCCAGTTCTTC. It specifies CASSSDRGRGETQFF.

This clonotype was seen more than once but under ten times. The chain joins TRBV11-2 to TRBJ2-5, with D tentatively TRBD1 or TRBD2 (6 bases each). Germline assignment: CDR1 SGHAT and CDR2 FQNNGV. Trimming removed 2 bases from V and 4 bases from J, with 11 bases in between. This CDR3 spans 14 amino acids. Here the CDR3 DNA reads TGTGCCAGCAGCTTATCCCGGGGGCGAGAGACCCAGTACTTC. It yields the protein CASSLSRGRETQYF.

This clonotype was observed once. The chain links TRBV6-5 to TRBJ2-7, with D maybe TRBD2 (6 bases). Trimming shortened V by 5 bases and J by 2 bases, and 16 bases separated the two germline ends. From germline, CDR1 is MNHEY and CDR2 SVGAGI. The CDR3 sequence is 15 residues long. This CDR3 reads CASSPGTAMTYEQYF. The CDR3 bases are TGTGCCAGCAGTCCCGGGACTGCCATGACCTACGAGCAGTACTTC.

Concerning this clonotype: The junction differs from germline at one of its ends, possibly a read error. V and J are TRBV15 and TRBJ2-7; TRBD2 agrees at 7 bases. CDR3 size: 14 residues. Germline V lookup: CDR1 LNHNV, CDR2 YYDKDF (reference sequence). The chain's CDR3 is CATSRGDYSDEQYF. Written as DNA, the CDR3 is TGTGCCACCAGCAGAGGGGACTACTCCGACGAGCAGTACTTC.

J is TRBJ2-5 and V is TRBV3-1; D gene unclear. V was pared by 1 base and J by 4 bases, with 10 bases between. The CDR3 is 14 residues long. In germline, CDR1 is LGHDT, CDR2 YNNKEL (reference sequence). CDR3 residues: CASSQGVGRETQYF. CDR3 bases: TGTGCCAGCAGCCAAGGTGTAGGGCGAGAGACCCAGTACTTC.

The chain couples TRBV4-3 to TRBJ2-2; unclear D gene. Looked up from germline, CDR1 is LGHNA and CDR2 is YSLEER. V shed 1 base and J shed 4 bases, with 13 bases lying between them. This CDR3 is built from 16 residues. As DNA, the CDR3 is TGCGCCAGCAGCCAAGCCTGGCGAGTGTCCACCGGGGAGCTGTTTTTT. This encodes CASSQAWRVSTGELFF.

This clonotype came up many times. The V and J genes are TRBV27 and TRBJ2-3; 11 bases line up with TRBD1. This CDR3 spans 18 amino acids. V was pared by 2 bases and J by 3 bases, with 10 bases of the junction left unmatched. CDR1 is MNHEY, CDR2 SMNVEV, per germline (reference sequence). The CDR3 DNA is TGTGCCAGCAGTTTACCACCGGGACAGGGGGTTTTTACAGATACGCAGTATTTT. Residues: CASSLPPGQGVFTDTQYF.

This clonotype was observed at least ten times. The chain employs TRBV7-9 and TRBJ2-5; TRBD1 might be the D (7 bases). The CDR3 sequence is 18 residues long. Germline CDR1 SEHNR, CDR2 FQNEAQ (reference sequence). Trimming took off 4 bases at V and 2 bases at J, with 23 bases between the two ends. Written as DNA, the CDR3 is TGTGCCAGCAGCTACCGGCCGGGGGACAGCACCAATCAAGAGACCCAGTACTTC. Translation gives CASSYRPGDSTNQETQYF.

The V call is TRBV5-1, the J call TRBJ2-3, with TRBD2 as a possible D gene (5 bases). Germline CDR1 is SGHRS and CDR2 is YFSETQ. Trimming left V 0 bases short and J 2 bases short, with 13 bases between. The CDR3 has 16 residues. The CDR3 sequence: CASSLGGPVNTDTQYF. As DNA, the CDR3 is TGCGCCAGCAGCTTGGGCGGGCCGGTGAACACAGATACGCAGTATTTT.

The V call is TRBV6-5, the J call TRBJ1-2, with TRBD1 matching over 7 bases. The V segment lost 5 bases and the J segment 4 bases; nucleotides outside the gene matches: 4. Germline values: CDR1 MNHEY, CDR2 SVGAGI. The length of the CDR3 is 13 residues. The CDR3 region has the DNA TGTGCCAGCAGTCCTCAGGGGGTCTATGGCTACACCTTC. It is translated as CASSPQGVYGYTF.

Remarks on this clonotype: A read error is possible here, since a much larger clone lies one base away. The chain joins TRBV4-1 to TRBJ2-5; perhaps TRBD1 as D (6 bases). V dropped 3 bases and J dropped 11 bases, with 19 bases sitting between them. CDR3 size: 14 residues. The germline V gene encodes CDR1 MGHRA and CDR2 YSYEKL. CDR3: CASSQNRDNNEQYF. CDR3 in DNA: TGCGCCAGCAGCCAGAATCGGGACAACAATGAGCAGTACTTC.

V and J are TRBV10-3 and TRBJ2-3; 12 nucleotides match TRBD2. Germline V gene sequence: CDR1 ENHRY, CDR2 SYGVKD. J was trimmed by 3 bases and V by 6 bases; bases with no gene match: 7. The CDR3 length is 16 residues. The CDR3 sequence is CAISVPGLAGTDTQYF. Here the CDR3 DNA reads TGTGCCATCAGCGTTCCGGGACTAGCGGGTACAGATACGCAGTATTTT.

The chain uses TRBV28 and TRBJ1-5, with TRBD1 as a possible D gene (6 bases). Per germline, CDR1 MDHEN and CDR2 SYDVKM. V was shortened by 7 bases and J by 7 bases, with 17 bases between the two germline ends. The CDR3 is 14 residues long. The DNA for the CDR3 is TGTGCCAGCATCTTAGCTGGGGGCCGACAGCCCCAGCATTTT. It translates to CASILAGGRQPQHF.

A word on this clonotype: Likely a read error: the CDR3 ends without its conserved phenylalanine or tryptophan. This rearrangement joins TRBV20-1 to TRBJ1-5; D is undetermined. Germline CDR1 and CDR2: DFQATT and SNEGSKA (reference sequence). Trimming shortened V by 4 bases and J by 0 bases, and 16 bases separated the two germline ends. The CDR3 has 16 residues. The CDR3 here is CSATRPEEGSNQPQHV. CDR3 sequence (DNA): TGCAGTGCTACGAGACCGGAGGAGGGTAGCAATCAGCCCCAGCATGTT.

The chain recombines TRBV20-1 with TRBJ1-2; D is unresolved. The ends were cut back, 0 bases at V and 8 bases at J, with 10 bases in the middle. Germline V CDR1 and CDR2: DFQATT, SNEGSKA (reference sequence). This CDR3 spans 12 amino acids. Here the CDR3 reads CSAREVVRGYTF. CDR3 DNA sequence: TGCAGTGCTAGAGAGGTAGTGCGCGGCTACACCTTC.

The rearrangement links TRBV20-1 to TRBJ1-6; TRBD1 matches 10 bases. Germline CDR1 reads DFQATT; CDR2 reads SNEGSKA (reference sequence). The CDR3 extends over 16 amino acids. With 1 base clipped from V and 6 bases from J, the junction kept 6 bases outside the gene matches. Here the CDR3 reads CSARGAGQGGNSPLHF. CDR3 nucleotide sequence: TGCAGTGCTAGAGGGGCAGGACAGGGGGGTAATTCACCCCTCCACTTT.

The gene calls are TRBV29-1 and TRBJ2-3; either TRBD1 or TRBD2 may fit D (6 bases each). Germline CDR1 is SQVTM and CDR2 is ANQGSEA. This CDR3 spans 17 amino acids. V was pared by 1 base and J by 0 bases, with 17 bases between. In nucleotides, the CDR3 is TGCAGCGTTGAAGGCGGCAGGGGTCGGGGGAGCACAGATACGCAGTATTTT. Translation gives CSVEGGRGRGSTDTQYF.

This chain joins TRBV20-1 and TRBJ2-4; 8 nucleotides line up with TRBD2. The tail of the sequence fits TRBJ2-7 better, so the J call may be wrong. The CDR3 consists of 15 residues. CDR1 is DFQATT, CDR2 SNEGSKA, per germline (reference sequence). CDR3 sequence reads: CSARDRTSGNIEQYF. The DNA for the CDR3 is TGCAGTGCTAGAGATCGAACTAGCGGTAATATCGAGCAGTACTTC.

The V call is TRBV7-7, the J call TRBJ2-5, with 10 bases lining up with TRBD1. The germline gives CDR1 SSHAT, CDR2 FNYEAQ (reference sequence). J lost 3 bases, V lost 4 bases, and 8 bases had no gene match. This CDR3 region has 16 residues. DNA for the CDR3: TGTGCCAGCAGCTGGGGGGGACAGGGGAGAGAAGAGACCCAGTACTTC. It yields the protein CASSWGGQGREETQYF. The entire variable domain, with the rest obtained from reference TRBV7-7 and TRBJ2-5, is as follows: GAGVSQSPRYKVTKRGQDVTLRCDPISSHATLYWYQQALGQGPEFLTYFNYEAQPDKSGLPSDRFSAERPEGSISTLTIQRTEQRDSAMYRCASSWGGQGREETQYFGPGTRLLVL.

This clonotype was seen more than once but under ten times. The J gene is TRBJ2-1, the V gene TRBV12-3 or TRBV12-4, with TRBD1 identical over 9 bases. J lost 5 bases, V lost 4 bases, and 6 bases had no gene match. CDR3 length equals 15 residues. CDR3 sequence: CASSSNRGRNNEQFF. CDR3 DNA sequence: TGTGCCAGCAGTTCGAACAGGGGGCGCAACAATGAGCAGTTCTTC.

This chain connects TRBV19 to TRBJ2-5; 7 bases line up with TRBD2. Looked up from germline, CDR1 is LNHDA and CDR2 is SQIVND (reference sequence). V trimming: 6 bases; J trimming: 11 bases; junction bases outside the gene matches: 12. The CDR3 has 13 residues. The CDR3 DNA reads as TGTGCCAGTAGGCCCCCGGCGGGGGATGAGCAGTACTTC. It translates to CASRPPAGDEQYF.

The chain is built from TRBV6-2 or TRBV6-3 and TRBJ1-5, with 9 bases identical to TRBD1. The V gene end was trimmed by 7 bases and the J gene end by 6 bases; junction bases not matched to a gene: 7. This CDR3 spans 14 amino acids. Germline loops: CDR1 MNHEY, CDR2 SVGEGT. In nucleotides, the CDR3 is TGTGCCAGCATTACAGGGGGCGGTGGTCAGCCCCAGCATTTT. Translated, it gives CASITGGGGQPQHF.

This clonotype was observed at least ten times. The CDR3 sequence is CASSQESGLEQYF. CDR3 sequence (DNA): TGTGCCAGCAGCCAAGAATCGGGGTTGGAGCAGTACTTC. The J gene is TRBJ2-7, the V gene TRBV3-1, with D tentatively TRBD2 (5 bases). The ends were cut back, 0 bases at V and 7 bases at J, with 10 bases in the middle. CDR3 length: 13 residues. Looked up from germline, CDR1 is LGHDT and CDR2 is YNNKEL (reference sequence).

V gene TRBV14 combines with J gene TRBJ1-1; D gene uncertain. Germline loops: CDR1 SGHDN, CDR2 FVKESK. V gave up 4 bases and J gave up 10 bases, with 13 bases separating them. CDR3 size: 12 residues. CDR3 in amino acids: CASSPTDSGAFF. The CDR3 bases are TGTGCCAGCAGCCCAACGGACTCCGGAGCTTTCTTT.

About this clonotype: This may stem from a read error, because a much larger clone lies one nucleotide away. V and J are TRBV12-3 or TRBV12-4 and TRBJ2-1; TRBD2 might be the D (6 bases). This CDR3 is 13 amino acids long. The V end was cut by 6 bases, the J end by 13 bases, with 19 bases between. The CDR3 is CASRAGLQETQFF. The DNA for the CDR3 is TGTGCCAGCAGGGCTGGACTACAAGAGACCCAGTTCTTC.

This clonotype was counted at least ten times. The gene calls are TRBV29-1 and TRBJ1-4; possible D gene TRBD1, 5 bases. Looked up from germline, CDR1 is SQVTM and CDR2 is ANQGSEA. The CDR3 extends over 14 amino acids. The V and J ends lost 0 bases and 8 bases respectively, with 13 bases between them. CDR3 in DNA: TGCAGCGTTGAAGATCCTAGAGGGACGGAAAAACTGTTTTTT. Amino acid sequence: CSVEDPRGTEKLFF.

This CDR3 is CASSPQGWTSQETQYF. CDR3 DNA sequence: TGTGCCAGCAGCCCACAGGGGTGGACCTCACAAGAGACCCAGTACTTC. The V and J genes are TRBV11-2 and TRBJ2-5; TRBD1 matches 7 bases. The CDR3 has 16 residues. Germline CDR1 is SGHAT and CDR2 is FQNNGV. Losses at the gene ends were 5 bases for V and 2 bases for J; bases not matched to a gene: 11.